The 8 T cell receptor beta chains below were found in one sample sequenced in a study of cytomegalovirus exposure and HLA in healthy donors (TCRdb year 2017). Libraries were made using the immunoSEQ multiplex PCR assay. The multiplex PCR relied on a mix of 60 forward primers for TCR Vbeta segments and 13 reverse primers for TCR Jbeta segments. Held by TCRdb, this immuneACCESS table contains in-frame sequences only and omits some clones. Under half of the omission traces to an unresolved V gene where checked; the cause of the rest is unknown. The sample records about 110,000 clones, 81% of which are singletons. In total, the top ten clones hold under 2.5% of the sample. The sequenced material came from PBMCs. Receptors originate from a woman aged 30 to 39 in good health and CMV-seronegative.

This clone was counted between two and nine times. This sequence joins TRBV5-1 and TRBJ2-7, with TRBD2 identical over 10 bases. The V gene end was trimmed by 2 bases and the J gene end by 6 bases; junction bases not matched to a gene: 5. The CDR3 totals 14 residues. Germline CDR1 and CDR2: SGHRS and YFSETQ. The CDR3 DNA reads TGCGCCAGCAGCTTAGTTCTAGCGGGAGCCGAGCAGTACTTC. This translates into CASSLVLAGAEQYF. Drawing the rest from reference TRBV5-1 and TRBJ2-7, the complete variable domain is KAGVTQTPRYLIKTRGQQVTLSCSPISGHRSVSWYQQTPGQGLQFLFEYFSETQRNKGNFPGRFSGRQFSNSRSEMNVSTLELGDSALYLCASSLVLAGAEQYFGPGTRLTVT.

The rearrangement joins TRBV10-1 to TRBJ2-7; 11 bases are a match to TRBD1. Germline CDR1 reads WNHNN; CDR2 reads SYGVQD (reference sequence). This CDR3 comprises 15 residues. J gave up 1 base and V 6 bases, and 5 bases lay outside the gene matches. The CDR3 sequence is CASREGQGESYEQYF. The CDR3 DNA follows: TGCGCCAGCAGAGAGGGACAGGGGGAATCCTACGAGCAGTACTTC.

For the CDR3, the DNA is TGTGCCAGCAGTGAACAATCTACAGGGGCCTACGAGCAGTACTTC. This encodes CASSEQSTGAYEQYF. The rearrangement uses TRBV6-1 and TRBJ2-7; 7 bases match TRBD1. Looked up from germline, CDR1 is MNHNS and CDR2 is SASEGT. V shed 2 bases, J shed 2 bases, and the junction held 6 bases outside the gene matches. The CDR3 consists of 15 residues.

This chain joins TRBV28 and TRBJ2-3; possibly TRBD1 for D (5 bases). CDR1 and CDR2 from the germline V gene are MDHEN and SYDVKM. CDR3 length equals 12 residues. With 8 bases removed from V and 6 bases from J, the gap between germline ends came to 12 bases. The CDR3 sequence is CASRTRRDTQYF. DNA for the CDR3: TGTGCCAGCCGGACAAGACGGGATACGCAGTATTTT.

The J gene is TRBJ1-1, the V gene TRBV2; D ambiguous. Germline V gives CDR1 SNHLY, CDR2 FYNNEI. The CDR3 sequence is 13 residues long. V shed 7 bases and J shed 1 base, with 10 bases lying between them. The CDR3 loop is CASTLGENTEAFF. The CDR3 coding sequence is TGTGCCAGCACATTGGGCGAGAACACTGAAGCTTTCTTT.

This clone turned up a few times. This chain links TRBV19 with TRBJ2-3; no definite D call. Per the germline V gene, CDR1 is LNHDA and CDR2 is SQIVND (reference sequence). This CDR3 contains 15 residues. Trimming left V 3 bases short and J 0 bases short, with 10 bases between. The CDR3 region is CASSIFAASTDTQYF. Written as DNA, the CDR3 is TGTGCCAGTAGTATTTTTGCGGCTAGCACAGATACGCAGTATTTT.

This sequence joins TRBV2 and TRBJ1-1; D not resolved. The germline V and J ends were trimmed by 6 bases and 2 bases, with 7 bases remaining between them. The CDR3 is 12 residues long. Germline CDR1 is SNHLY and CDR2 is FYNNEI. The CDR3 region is CASSPFNTEAFF. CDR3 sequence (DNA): TGTGCCAGCAGCCCTTTTAACACTGAAGCTTTCTTT. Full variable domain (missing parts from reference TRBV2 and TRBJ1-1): EPEVTQTPSHQVTQMGQEVILRCVPISNHLYFYWYRQILGQKVEFLVSFYNNEISEKSEIFDDQFSVERPDGSNFTLKIRSTKLEDSAMYFCASSPFNTEAFFGQGTRLTVV.

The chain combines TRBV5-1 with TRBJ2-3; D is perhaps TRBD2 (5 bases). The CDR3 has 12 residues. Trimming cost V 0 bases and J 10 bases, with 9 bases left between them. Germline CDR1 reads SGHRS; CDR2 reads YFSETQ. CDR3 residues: CASSLDGSPQYF. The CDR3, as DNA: TGCGCCAGCAGCTTGGATGGGAGCCCGCAGTATTTT.